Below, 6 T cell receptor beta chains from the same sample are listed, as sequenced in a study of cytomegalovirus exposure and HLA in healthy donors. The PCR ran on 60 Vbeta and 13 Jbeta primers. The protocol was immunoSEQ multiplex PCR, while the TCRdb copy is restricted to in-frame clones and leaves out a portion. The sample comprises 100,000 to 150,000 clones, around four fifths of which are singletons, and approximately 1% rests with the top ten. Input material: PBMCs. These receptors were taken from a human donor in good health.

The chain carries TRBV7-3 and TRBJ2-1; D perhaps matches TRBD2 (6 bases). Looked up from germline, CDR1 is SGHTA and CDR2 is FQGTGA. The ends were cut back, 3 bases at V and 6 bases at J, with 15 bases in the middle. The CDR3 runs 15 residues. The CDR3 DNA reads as TGTGCCAGCAGCTTGGAGCGGGCGACAGTCAATGAGCAGTTCTTC. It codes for CASSLERATVNEQFF.

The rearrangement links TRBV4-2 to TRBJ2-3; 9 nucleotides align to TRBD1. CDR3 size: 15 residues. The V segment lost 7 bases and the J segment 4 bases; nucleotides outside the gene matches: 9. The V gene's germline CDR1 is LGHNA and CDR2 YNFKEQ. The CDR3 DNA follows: TGTGCCAGCACCCCAGGGGGACAGGGCCCAGATACGCAGTATTTT. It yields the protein CASTPGGQGPDTQYF.

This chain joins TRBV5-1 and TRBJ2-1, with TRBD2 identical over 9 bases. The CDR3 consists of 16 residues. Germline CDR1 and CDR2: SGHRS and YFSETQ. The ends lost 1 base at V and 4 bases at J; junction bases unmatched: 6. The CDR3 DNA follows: TGCGCCAGCAGCTTGTCGGCGGGGGGGCCTTACAATGAGCAGTTCTTC. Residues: CASSLSAGGPYNEQFF.

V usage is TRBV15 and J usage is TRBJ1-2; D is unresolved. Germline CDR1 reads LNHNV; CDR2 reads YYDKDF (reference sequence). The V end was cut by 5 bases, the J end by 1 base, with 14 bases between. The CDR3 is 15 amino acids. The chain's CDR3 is CATSGGLVGNYGYTF. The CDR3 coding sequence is TGTGCCACCAGCGGCGGGTTGGTGGGTAACTATGGCTACACCTTC.

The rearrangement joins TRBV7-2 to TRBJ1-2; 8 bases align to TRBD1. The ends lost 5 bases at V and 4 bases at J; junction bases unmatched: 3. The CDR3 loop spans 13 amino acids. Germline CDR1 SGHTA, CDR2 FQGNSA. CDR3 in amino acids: CASSPQGGYGYTF. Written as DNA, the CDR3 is TGTGCCAGCAGCCCACAGGGGGGCTATGGCTACACCTTC. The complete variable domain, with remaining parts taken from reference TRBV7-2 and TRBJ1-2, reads GAGVSQSPSNKVTEKGKDVELRCDPISGHTALYWYRQSLGQGLEFLIYFQGNSAPDKSGLPSDRFSAERTGGSVSTLTIQRTQQEDSAVYLCASSPQGGYGYTFGSGTRLTVV.

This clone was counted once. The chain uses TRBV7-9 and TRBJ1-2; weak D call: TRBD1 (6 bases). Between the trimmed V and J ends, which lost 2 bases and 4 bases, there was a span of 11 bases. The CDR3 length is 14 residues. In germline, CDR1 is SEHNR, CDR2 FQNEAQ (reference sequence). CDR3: CASSLQGLLYGYTF. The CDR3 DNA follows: TGTGCCAGCAGCTTACAGGGGTTGCTCTATGGCTACACCTTC.